The clone carrying this TCR beta chain occurred a few times. This record belongs to a study of blood T cell repertoires in COVID-19. The repertoire was sequenced with immunoSEQ multiplex PCR; TCRdb's copy has only in-frame clones and lacks some. The sample records 270,000 or so clones, around 84% being singletons. Germline assignment: CDR1 SGDLS and CDR2 YYNGEE. V gave up 4 bases and J gave up 4 bases; unmatched junction bases: 6. This CDR3 is built from 14 residues. The chain links TRBV9 to TRBJ1-1; 8 positions match TRBD1. The sequenced sample was peripheral blood. This TCR was recovered from a human donor with COVID-19, enrolled during active disease. The donor label of this sample is uncertain. CDR3: CASSIHTGGTEAFF. The CDR3 nucleotides are TGTGCCAGCAGCATACATACAGGGGGCACTGAAGCTTTCTTT.